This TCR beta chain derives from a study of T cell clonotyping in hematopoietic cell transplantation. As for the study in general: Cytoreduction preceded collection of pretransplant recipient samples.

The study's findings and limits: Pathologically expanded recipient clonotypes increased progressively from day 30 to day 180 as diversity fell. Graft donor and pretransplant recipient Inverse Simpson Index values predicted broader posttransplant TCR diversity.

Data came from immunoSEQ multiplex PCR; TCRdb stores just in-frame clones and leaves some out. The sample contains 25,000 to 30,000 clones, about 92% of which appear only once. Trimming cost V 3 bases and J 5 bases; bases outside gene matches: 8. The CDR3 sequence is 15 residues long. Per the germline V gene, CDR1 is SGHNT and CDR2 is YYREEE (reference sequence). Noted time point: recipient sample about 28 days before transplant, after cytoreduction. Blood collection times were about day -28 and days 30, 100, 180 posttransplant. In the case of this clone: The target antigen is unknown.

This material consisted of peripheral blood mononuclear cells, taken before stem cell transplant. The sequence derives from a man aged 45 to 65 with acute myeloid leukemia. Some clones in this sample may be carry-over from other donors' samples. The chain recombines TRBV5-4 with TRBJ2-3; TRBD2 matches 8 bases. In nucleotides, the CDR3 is TGTGCCAGCAGCTCCCGAGCGGGGGTGGGAGATACGCAGTATTTT. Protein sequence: CASSSRAGVGDTQYF. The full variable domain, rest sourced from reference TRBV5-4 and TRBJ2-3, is ETGVTQSPTHLIKTRGQQVTLRCSSQSGHNTVSWYQQALGQGPQFIFQYYREEENGRGNFPPRFSGLQFPNYSSELNVNALELDDSALYLCASSSRAGVGDTQYFGPGTRLTVL.